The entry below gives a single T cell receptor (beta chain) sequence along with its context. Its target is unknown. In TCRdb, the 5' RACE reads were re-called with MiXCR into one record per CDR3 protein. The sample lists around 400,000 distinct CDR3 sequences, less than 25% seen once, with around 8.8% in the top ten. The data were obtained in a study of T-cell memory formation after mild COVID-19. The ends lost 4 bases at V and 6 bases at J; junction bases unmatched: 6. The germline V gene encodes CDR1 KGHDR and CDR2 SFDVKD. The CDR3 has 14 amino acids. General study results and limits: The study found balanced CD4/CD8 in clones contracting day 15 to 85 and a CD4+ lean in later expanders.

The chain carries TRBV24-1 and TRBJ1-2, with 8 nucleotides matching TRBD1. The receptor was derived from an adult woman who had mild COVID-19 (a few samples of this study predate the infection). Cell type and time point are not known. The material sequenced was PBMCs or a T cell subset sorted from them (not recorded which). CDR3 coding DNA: TGTGCCACCAGTGAGAGGACAGGGACGAATGGCTACACCTTC. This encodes CATSERTGTNGYTF.